This T cell receptor beta chain was observed in a study of OX40 agonist ivuxolimab in advanced cancers. For the study at large: Ivuxolimab doses were 0.01, 0.1, 0.3, 1.5, 3 or 10 mg/kg every 2 weeks. Study findings and constraints: Determination of antigen specificity was not performed for the expanded peripheral T cells. More expanded clones were seen, on average, in CD8+ T cells than in CD4+.

The method was immunoSEQ multiplex PCR; TCRdb's version includes in-frame clones alone and lacks a portion of them. The table shows some 57,000 clones, with 75% to 90% occurring only once. A note on this clone: Its antigen is currently unknown.

Germline loops: CDR1 SGDLS, CDR2 YYNGEE. The germline V and J ends were trimmed by 4 bases and 0 bases, with 14 bases remaining between them. CDR3 length: 16 residues. The chain joins TRBV9 to TRBJ1-3; D gene uncertain. Specimen: CD4+ or CD8+ T cells sorted from blood, collected in a trial of the OX40 agonist ivuxolimab. The sequence derives from an adult with an advanced solid tumor such as melanoma, head and neck, liver or kidney cancer. DNA for the CDR3: TGTGCCAGCAGCCTAGAAGTGGCCGTCTCTGGAAACACCATATATTTT. Protein: CASSLEVAVSGNTIYF.